This T cell receptor beta chain emerged from a study of T-cell reconstitution after alpha-beta-depleted transplantation in children. The CDR3 has 10 residues. V lost 10 bases and J 5 bases, leaving 9 bases between the germline ends. The germline V gene encodes CDR1 MDHEN and CDR2 SYDVKM. Library preparation (for TCRbeta) was performed with unique molecular identifiers. TCRdb ran MiXCR on the PCR reads and lists one entry per CDR3 protein. There are over 550,000 distinct CDR3 sequences in the sample; about 11% occur only once, and less than 5% lies in the top ten. The clonotype was recovered from a human donor who donated a stem cell graft to a child with acute myeloid leukemia. This chain links TRBV28 with TRBJ2-7; D assignment may be TRBD1 or TRBD2 (5 bases each). The sample consisted of PBMCs from the stem cell graft donor, taken from the stem cell graft. The DNA of the CDR3 is TGTGCCACCAGAGGGGACGAGCAGTACTTC. It translates to CATRGDEQYF.